This paragraph reports one TCR beta chain. What it binds is not known. Clones were read by immunoSEQ multiplex PCR, and TCRdb kept only the in-frame ones, dropping some. The data show 11,000 or so clones, about 70% seen once. The record originates from a study of CD4+ T cells in melanoma. Study-wide results and caveats: Reportedly, melanoma neoantigen-specific CD4+ T cells showed varied differentiation states. CD8+ T cell, macrophage and B cell function reportedly correlated with neoantigen-specific CD4+ T cells.

The ends were cut back, 6 bases at V and 4 bases at J, with 18 bases in the middle. The CDR3 has 15 residues. Germline-derived CDR1 and CDR2 are SEHNR and FQNEAQ (reference sequence). The sample consisted of cells from a culture (not recorded whether cultured in vitro). The chain carries TRBV7-9 and TRBJ2-5, with TRBD2 as a possible D gene (7 bases). This clonotype was obtained from a human donor with melanoma. CDR3 sequence: CASRRRGGERETQYF. The CDR3 DNA is TGTGCCAGCAGACGGCGAGGGGGGGAGAGAGAGACCCAGTACTTC.